The 10 T cell receptor beta chains below were found in one sample sequenced in a study of CD8+ T cells in alopecia areata. Following RNA extraction, reverse transcription yielded cDNA that acted as the sequencing template. Data came from immunoSEQ multiplex PCR; TCRdb stores just in-frame clones and leaves some out. There are approximately 300,000 clones in the sample, none observed a single time. Cell sorting was performed on pooled cutaneous lymph node cells with CD4, CD8alpha, NKG2D, NKG2ACE and other markers. Sequenced input: CD4+ T cells sorted from a lymph node. Receptors were obtained from a C3H/HeJ mouse with alopecia areata. For this mouse line, the MHC haplotype is H2-k.

This clone occurred a few times. The listed genes are named as in mouse. The read stops 4 residues short of the end of the CDR3; the missing end is completed from the germline J gene. This chain uses TRBV13-2 with TRBJ2-2; TRBD2 matches at 12 bases. The CDR3 has 17 residues. The trim removed 3 bases at V and 3 bases at J, leaving 6 bases unmatched. Germline values: CDR1 NNHNN, CDR2 SYGAGS (reference sequence). CDR3 region: CASGADWGGQDTGQLYF. The covered CDR3 bases are TGTGCCAGCGGTGCCGACTGGGGGGGCCAAGACACCGGG.

A remark on this clone: Here the gene names and germline are mouse. The read terminates 4 residues ahead of where the CDR3 ends, so the germline J gene completes it. The rearrangement uses TRBV1 and TRBJ2-1; 10 bases match TRBD2. Germline CDR1 and CDR2: NSQYPW and LRSPGD (reference sequence). The length of the CDR3 is 14 residues. This CDR3 is CTCSSGGALAEQFF. The DNA read from the CDR3 is TGCACCTGCAGCTCTGGGGGGGCTTTGGCT.

Regarding this clone: The listed genes are named as in mouse. The missing CDR3 end, 4 residues past where the read stops, is filled in from the germline J gene. The V and J genes are TRBV13-1 and TRBJ2-7, with D maybe TRBD2 (6 bases). Trimming cost V 4 bases and J 3 bases, with 11 bases left between them. The CDR3 has 13 amino acids. Germline V gives CDR1 NSHNY, CDR2 SYGAGN. The CDR3 spells CASSPGGIYEQYF. Incomplete CDR3 DNA: TGTGCCAGCAGTCCCGGGGGGATCTAT.

Turning to this clone: Gene names and germline match the mouse. The read comes to an end 4 residues before the CDR3 does, leaving the germline J gene to fill in the end. The J gene is TRBJ2-5, the V gene TRBV5; 7 positions match TRBD1. V dropped 0 bases and J dropped 0; count of bases not matched to a gene: 3. Germline CDR1 LGHNA, CDR2 YNLKQL (reference sequence). The CDR3 runs 16 residues. CDR3 protein: CASSQDRGFNQDTQYF. The DNA read from the CDR3 is TGTGCCAGCAGCCAAGACAGGGGGTTTAACCAAGAC.

Note on this clone: Mouse names are used for the genes. The sequence runs out 4 residues before the end of the CDR3; the remainder is reconstructed from the germline J gene. Other nucleotide sequences from this sample produce the same CDR3. The V and J genes are TRBV1 and TRBJ2-7; 10 bases agree with TRBD2. The CDR3 length is 14 residues. CDR1 NSQYPW and CDR2 LRSPGD come from the germline V gene (reference sequence). CDR3 DNA, as far as it was read: TGCACCTGCAGTGCCAGGACTGGGGGATAT. Translation gives CTCSARTGGY. The CDR3, in full, reads CTCSARTGGYEQYF.

About this clone: Gene names and germline refer to mouse. The observed sequence ends 4 residues before the CDR3 terminus, with the missing tail filled in from the germline J gene. Other DNA sequences in the same sample also yield this CDR3. V usage is TRBV13-1 and J usage is TRBJ2-5, with unresolved D. Deletions cut 3 bases from V and 0 bases from J, with 8 bases between. Germline lookup yields CDR1 NSHNY and CDR2 SYGAGN. The CDR3 has 14 residues. The CDR3 bases that were read are TGTGCCAGCAGTGGGAGGGTTAACCAAGAC. Translating gives CASSGRVNQD. The whole CDR3 protein reads CASSGRVNQDTQYF.

This clone has a handful of counts. Germline and genes: mouse. Read coverage stops 4 residues before the CDR3 terminus; the germline J gene supplies the remainder. This sample also contains other DNA sequences that code for the same CDR3. The V call is TRBV13-3, the J call TRBJ2-7; 7 bases align to TRBD1. The CDR3 runs to 14 residues. V shed 0 bases and J 2 bases; nucleotides not matched to a gene: 2. In germline, CDR1 is NNHDY, CDR2 SYVADS. This CDR3 reads CASSDAGQTYEQYF. The CDR3 DNA, read in part, is TGTGCCAGCAGTGATGCGGGACAGACCTAT.

This clone was counted a few times. Mouse gene names and germline throughout. From the germline J gene comes the end of the CDR3, since the read stops 4 residues before it. Additional DNA sequences in this sample encode the identical CDR3. V usage is TRBV5 and J usage is TRBJ2-1; TRBD2 agrees at 7 bases. V trimming: 0 bases; J trimming: 3 bases; junction bases outside the gene matches: 2. Germline values: CDR1 LGHNA, CDR2 YNLKQL (reference sequence). The length of the CDR3 is 15 residues. The CDR3 protein is CASSQDNWGYAEQFF. CDR3 bases read: TGTGCCAGCAGCCAAGATAACTGGGGCTATGCT.

The table lists this clone with many counts. This could be a read error, since a much larger clone is one nucleotide away. Genes here carry mouse names. The read gets to within 4 residues of the CDR3 end, and the germline J gene fills in the rest. This same CDR3 is encoded by further DNA sequences in the sample. The gene calls are TRBV13-3 and TRBJ1-2, with a tentative D call TRBD1 (6 bases). Trimming shortened V by 4 bases and J by 1 base, and 8 bases separated the two germline ends. Germline CDR1 reads NNHDY; CDR2 reads SYVADS. This CDR3 contains 13 residues. CDR3 bases read: TGTGCCAGCAGTCCGGACAGAAACTCC. It encodes CASSPDRNS. The full CDR3 protein is CASSPDRNSDYTF.

Notes on this clone: The germline and genes are mouse ones. The CDR3 is cut off 4 residues early in the read; its end comes from the germline J gene. The sample has other DNA sequences that encode this CDR3 too. This chain uses TRBV19 with TRBJ2-1; 7 nucleotides line up with TRBD2. Per the germline V gene, CDR1 is FNHDT and CDR2 is SITEND (reference sequence). With V trimmed by 2 bases and J by 3 bases, 2 bases remained unmatched. CDR3 length: 14 residues. CDR3 loop: CASSISGGYAEQFF. The sequenced part of the CDR3 DNA is TGTGCCAGCAGTATCTCTGGGGGCTATGCT.